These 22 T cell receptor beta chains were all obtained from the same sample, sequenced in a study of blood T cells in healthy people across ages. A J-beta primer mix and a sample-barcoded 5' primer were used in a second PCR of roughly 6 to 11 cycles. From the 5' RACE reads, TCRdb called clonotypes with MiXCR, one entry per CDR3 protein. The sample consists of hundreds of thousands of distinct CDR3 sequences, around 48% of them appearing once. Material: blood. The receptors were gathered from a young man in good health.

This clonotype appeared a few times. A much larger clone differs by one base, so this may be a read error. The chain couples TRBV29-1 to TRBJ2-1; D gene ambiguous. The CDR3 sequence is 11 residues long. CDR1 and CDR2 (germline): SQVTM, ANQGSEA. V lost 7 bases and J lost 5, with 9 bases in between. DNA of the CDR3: TGCAGCGGTGTGGAGAACAATGAGCAGTTCTTC. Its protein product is CSGVENNEQFF.

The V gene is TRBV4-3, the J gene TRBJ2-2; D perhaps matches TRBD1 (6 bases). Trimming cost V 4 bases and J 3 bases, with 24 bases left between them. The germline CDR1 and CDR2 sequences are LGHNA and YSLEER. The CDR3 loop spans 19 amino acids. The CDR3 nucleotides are TGCGCCAGCAGCCCTGCTAAATTCCAGGGGTCTGAGGACACCGGGGAGCTGTTTTTT. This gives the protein CASSPAKFQGSEDTGELFF.

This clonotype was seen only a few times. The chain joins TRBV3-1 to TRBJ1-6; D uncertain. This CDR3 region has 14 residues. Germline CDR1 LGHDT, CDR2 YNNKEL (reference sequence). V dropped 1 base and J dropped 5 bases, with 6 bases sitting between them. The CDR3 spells CASSQGSDNSPLHF. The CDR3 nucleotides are TGTGCCAGCAGCCAAGGGTCAGATAATTCACCCCTCCACTTT. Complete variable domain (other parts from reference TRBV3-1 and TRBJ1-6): DTAVSQTPKYLVTQMGNDKSIKCEQNLGHDTMYWYKQDSKKFLKIMFSYNNKELIINETVPNRFSPKSPDKAHLNLHINSLELGDSAVYFCASSQGSDNSPLHFGNGTRLTVT.

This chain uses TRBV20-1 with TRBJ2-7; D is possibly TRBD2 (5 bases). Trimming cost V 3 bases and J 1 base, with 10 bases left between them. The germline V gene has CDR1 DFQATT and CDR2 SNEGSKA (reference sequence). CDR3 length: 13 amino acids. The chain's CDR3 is CSASSAKSYEQYF. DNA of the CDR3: TGCAGTGCTAGTAGCGCCAAGTCCTACGAGCAGTACTTC.

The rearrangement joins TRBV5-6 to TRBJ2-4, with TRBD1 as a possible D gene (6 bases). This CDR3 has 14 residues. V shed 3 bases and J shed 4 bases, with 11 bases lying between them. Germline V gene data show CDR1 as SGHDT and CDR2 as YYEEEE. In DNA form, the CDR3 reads TGTGCCAGCAGCTATAACAGGGTTAAAAACATTCAGTACTTC. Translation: CASSYNRVKNIQYF.

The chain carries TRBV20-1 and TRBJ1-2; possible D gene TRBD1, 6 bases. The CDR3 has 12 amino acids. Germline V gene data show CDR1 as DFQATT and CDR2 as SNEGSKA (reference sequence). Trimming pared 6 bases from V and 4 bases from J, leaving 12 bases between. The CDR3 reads CSAEDRLYGYTF. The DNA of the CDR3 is TGCAGTGCCGAGGACAGACTCTATGGCTACACCTTC.

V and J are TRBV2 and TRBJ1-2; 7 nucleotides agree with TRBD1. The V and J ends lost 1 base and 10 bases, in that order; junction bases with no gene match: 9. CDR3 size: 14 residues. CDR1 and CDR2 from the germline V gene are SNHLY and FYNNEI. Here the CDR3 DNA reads TGTGCCAGCAGTGAAGTCGGGACAGTTCAACCCTACACCTTC. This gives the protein CASSEVGTVQPYTF.

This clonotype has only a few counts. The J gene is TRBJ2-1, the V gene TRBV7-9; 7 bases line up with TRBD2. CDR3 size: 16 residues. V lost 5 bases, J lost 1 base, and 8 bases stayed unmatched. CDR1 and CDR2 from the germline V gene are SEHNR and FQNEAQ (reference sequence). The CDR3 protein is CASSGRSGDSYNEQFF. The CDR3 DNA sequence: TGTGCCAGCAGCGGTCGAAGCGGGGATTCCTACAATGAGCAGTTCTTC.

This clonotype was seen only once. The CDR3 reads CASSYGLWGTRGDGKNIQYF. Here the CDR3 DNA reads TGTGCCAGCAGTTACGGACTCTGGGGTACAAGGGGCGATGGCAAAAACATTCAGTACTTC. The V and J genes are TRBV6-2 or TRBV6-3 and TRBJ2-4; D might be TRBD1 or TRBD2, each matching 5 bases. From germline, CDR1 is MNHEY and CDR2 SVGEGT. The CDR3 spans 20 residues. Between the trimmed V and J ends, which lost 2 bases and 3 bases, there was a span of 26 bases.

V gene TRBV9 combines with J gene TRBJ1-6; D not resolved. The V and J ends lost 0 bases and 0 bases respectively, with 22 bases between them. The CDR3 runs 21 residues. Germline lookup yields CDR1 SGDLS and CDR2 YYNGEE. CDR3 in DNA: TGTGCCAGCAGCGTAGCTGGCGGTATCTACAGCCAGAGCTCCTATAATTCACCCCTCCACTTT. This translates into CASSVAGGIYSQSSYNSPLHF. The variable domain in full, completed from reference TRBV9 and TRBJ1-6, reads DSGVTQTPKHLITATGQRVTLRCSPRSGDLSVYWYQQSLDQGLQFLIQYYNGEERAKGNILERFSAQQFPDLHSELNLSSLELGDSALYFCASSVAGGIYSQSSYNSPLHFGNGTRLTVT.

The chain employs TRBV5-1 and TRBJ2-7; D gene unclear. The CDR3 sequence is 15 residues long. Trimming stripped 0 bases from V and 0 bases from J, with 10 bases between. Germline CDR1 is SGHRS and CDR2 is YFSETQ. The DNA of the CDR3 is TGCGCCAGCAGCTTGGGCTTTGGTGACTCCTACGAGCAGTACTTC. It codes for CASSLGFGDSYEQYF.

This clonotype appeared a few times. CDR3 protein: CASSRTLLQETQYF. The CDR3 bases are TGTGCCAGCAGCCGGACACTTTTACAAGAGACCCAGTACTTC. The chain is built from TRBV3-1 and TRBJ2-5, with a tentative D call TRBD1 (5 bases). CDR1 is LGHDT and CDR2 is YNNKEL in the germline V gene (reference sequence). The CDR3 consists of 14 residues. V dropped 4 bases and J dropped 2 bases, with 11 bases sitting between them.

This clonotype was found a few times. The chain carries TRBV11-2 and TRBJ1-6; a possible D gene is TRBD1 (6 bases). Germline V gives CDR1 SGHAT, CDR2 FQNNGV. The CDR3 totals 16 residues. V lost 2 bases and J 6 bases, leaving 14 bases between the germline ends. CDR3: CASSLRAGAFNSPLHF. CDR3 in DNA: TGTGCCAGCAGCTTAAGGGCAGGGGCTTTTAATTCACCCCTCCACTTT.

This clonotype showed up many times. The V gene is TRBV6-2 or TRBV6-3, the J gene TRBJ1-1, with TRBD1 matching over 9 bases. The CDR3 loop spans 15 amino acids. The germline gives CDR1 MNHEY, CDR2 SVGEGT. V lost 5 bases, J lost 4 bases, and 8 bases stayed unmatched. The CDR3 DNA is TGTGCCAGCAGTCCGGGACAGGGTTGGATCACTGAAGCTTTCTTT. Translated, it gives CASSPGQGWITEAFF.

Written as DNA, the CDR3 is TGTGCCAGCAGCTTAGAGGGGGCGAAACTGTTTTTT. Translation gives CASSLEGAKLFF. The rearrangement joins TRBV7-2 to TRBJ1-4, with 7 bases lining up with TRBD1. The V gene end was trimmed by 1 base and the J gene end by 11 bases; junction bases not matched to a gene: 1. This CDR3 is 12 amino acids long. Germline-derived CDR1 and CDR2 are SGHTA and FQGNSA.

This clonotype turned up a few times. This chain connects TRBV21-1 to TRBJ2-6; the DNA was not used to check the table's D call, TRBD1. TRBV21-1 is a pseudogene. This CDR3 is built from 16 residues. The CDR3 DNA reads TGTGCCAGCTCCCAGAAGTTGACAGCTGGGGCCAACGTCCTGACTTTC. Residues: CASSQKLTAGANVLTF.

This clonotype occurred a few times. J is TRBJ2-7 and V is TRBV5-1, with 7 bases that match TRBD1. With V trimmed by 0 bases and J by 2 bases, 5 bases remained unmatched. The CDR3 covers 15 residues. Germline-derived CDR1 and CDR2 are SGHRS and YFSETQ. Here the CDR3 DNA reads TGCGCCAGCAGCTTGGTGGGACAGACAACCTACGAGCAGTACTTC. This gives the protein CASSLVGQTTYEQYF.

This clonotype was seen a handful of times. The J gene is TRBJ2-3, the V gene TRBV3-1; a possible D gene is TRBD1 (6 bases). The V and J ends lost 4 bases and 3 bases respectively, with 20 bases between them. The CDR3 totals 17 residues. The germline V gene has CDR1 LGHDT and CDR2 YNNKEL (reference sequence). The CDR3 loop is CASSRNRDNLGTDTQYF. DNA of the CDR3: TGTGCCAGCAGCCGAAACCGGGACAACTTGGGGACAGATACGCAGTATTTT.

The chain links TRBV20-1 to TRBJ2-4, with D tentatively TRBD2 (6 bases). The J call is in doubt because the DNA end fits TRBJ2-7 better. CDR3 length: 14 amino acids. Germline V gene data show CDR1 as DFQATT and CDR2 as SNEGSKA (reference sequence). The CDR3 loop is CSARVPGLPIEQYF. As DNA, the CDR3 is TGCAGTGCTAGAGTACCGGGACTCCCTATCGAGCAGTACTTC.

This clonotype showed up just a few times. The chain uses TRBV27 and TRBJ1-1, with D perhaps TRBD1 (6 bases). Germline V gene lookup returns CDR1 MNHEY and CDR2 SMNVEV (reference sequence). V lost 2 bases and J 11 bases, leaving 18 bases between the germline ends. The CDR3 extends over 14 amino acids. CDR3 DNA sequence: TGTGCCAGCAGTTTAATCGGGGGCAAGGGGGTGGCTTTCTTT. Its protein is CASSLIGGKGVAFF.

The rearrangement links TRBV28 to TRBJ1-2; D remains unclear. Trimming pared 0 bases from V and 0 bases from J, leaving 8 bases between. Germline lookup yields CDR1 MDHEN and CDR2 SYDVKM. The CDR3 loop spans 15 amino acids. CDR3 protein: CASSLWSSSNYGYTF. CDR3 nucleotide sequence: TGTGCCAGCAGTTTATGGTCCAGCTCTAACTATGGCTACACCTTC.

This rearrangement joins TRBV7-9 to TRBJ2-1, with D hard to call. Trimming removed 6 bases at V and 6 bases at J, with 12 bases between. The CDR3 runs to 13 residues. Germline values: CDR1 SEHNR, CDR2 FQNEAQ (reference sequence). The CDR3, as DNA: TGTGCCAGCAGTTCGAACCAACCCAATGAGCAGTTCTTC. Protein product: CASSSNQPNEQFF.